This is a list of T cell receptor beta chains from one sample in a study of vaccination and CD4 T cells after COVID-19. These receptors have no known antigen. TCRdb re-called the PCR reads through MiXCR, storing one row per CDR3 protein. The table shows 20,000 to 25,000 distinct CDR3 sequences, with about half occurring only once. This specimen consisted of CD4+ T cells from blood, cultured in vitro, obtained about 7 months after SARS-CoV-2 vaccination. These receptors were collected from a human donor who had recovered from COVID-19. CDR3s include the opening cysteine and the closing phenylalanine or tryptophan. Each record gives: CDR3 DNA, CDR3 protein, J gene, V gene, clone size, D gene. D genes are given only for firm matches. Rows give clone size only sometimes, using once, few, many, or a class for an expanded clone.

cdr3_nt: TGTGCCAGCAGTGAGATGCCCTCACCCCTCCACTTT
cdr3_aa: CASSEMPSPLHF
j_call: TRBJ1-6
v_call: TRBV2
clone_size: once
d_call: -

cdr3_nt: TGTGCCAGCAGGAGAGACAGCAGATACGAGCAGTACTTC
cdr3_aa: CASRRDSRYEQYF
j_call: TRBJ2-7
v_call: TRBV27
clone_size: -
d_call: -

cdr3_nt: TGTGCCAGCAGTCTTTATAGGCGTGAGCAGTTCTTC
cdr3_aa: CASSLYRREQFF
j_call: TRBJ2-1
v_call: TRBV28
clone_size: medium-sized
d_call: -

cdr3_nt: TGTGCCAGCACCCCTGCGGCTTCCTACAATGAGCAGTTCTTC
cdr3_aa: CASTPAASYNEQFF
j_call: TRBJ2-1
v_call: TRBV7-6
clone_size: -
d_call: -

cdr3_nt: TGTGCCAGCAGTGTAGCGGGAGCCCGCCTTACCTACAATGAGCAGTTCTTC
cdr3_aa: CASSVAGARLTYNEQFF
j_call: TRBJ2-1
v_call: TRBV6-1
clone_size: once
d_call: TRBD2

cdr3_nt: TGCAGTGCCATAGGGACAGCAGATAGCAATCAGCCCCAGCATTTT
cdr3_aa: CSAIGTADSNQPQHF
j_call: TRBJ1-5
v_call: TRBV20-1
clone_size: few
d_call: TRBD1

cdr3_nt: TGTGCCAGCAGCCTAACAGGGGATAACACTGAAGCTTTCTTT
cdr3_aa: CASSLTGDNTEAFF
j_call: TRBJ1-1
v_call: TRBV7-3
clone_size: -
d_call: TRBD1

cdr3_nt: TGTGCCAGCAGCCCCCCGAAGCGGGGGGGCCCCCAGTACTTC
cdr3_aa: CASSPPKRGGPQYF
j_call: TRBJ2-5
v_call: TRBV7-9
clone_size: -
d_call: TRBD2

cdr3_nt: TGTGCCAGCAGCCTTATGACAAGCGGGCAAGAGACCCAGTACTTC
cdr3_aa: CASSLMTSGQETQYF
j_call: TRBJ2-5
v_call: TRBV7-2
clone_size: few
d_call: -

cdr3_nt: TGTGCCAGCACCGACGATGGTTCACCCCTCCACTTT
cdr3_aa: CASTDDGSPLHF
j_call: TRBJ1-6
v_call: TRBV2
clone_size: -
d_call: -

cdr3_nt: TGTGCCAGCAGTACAGGGGGGACTAACTATGGCTACACCTTC
cdr3_aa: CASSTGGTNYGYTF
j_call: TRBJ1-2
v_call: TRBV6-1
clone_size: few
d_call: TRBD1

cdr3_nt: TGTGCCAGCAGCTCCACTAGGGACAGCCCTCGCGCTCATCATTTT
cdr3_aa: CASSSTRDSPRAHHF
j_call: TRBJ1-5
v_call: TRBV21-1
clone_size: few
d_call: -

cdr3_nt: TGTGCCAGCTCCTGGTACCAAGAGACCCAGTACTTC
cdr3_aa: CASSWYQETQYF
j_call: TRBJ2-5
v_call: TRBV7-9
clone_size: -
d_call: -

cdr3_nt: TGCAGTGCTAGAGTATCCCTGGAACGCACAGATACGCAGTATTTT
cdr3_aa: CSARVSLERTDTQYF
j_call: TRBJ2-3
v_call: TRBV20-1
clone_size: once
d_call: -

cdr3_nt: TGTGCCAGCAGTCTTGGGCCCAGTGGGGGTTCGGAGACCCAGTACTTC
cdr3_aa: CASSLGPSGGSETQYF
j_call: TRBJ2-5
v_call: TRBV28
clone_size: -
d_call: -

cdr3_nt: TGTGCCACCAGTCCGGGATCTCTACCCCCGTACTATGGCTACACCTTC
cdr3_aa: CATSPGSLPPYYGYTF
j_call: TRBJ1-2
v_call: TRBV24-1
clone_size: few
d_call: -

cdr3_nt: TGTGCCAGCAGCTTAGTATGGGGGCAGGCTGAAGCTTTCTTT
cdr3_aa: CASSLVWGQAEAFF
j_call: TRBJ1-1
v_call: TRBV7-2
clone_size: once
d_call: -

cdr3_nt: TGCGCCAGCAGCCACGACGACTACGAGCAGTACTTC
cdr3_aa: CASSHDDYEQYF
j_call: TRBJ2-7
v_call: TRBV4-1
clone_size: -
d_call: -

cdr3_nt: TGTGCCATCAGTTTCGGTAACTATGGCTACACCTTC
cdr3_aa: CAISFGNYGYTF
j_call: TRBJ1-2
v_call: TRBV10-3
clone_size: -
d_call: -

cdr3_nt: TGTGCCACCAGTGAGACTGGACAGGGGACAGATACGCAGTATTTT
cdr3_aa: CATSETGQGTDTQYF
j_call: TRBJ2-3
v_call: TRBV24-1
clone_size: -
d_call: TRBD1

cdr3_nt: TGTGCCAGCAGCTTAGCATCCAGGGTGGTGGGTGACTATGGCTACACCTTC
cdr3_aa: CASSLASRVVGDYGYTF
j_call: TRBJ1-2
v_call: TRBV7-8
clone_size: few
d_call: -

cdr3_nt: TGCAGTGCTAGAGATTCAAGGATCACTGAAGCTTTCTTT
cdr3_aa: CSARDSRITEAFF
j_call: TRBJ1-1
v_call: TRBV20-1
clone_size: -
d_call: -

cdr3_nt: TGTGCCAGCAGCTTCCAATTACAGGGGGCGGGGGCTGAAGCTTTCTTT
cdr3_aa: CASSFQLQGAGAEAFF
j_call: TRBJ1-1
v_call: TRBV7-2
clone_size: few
d_call: TRBD1

cdr3_nt: TGTGCCACCAGCAGAGACCTAGCGGGGTTCTCCTACGAGCAGTACTTC
cdr3_aa: CATSRDLAGFSYEQYF
j_call: TRBJ2-7
v_call: TRBV15
clone_size: -
d_call: TRBD2

cdr3_nt: TGTGCCAGCAGTTACTCGGGGGGAGGGGCAGATACGCAGTATTTT
cdr3_aa: CASSYSGGGADTQYF
j_call: TRBJ2-3
v_call: TRBV6-5
clone_size: few
d_call: TRBD2

cdr3_nt: TGCAGTGCCATAATAGGACAGGGGGACTACAATGAGCAGTTCTTC
cdr3_aa: CSAIIGQGDYNEQFF
j_call: TRBJ2-1
v_call: TRBV20-1
clone_size: -
d_call: TRBD1

cdr3_nt: TGTGCCAGCAGTTTATATGGCTTGGAGTACGAGCAGTACTTC
cdr3_aa: CASSLYGLEYEQYF
j_call: TRBJ2-7
v_call: TRBV27
clone_size: -
d_call: -

cdr3_nt: TGCAGTGCTAGTGGATTCCCAGAAGAGACCCAGTACTTC
cdr3_aa: CSASGFPEETQYF
j_call: TRBJ2-5
v_call: TRBV20-1
clone_size: -
d_call: -

cdr3_nt: TGCAGTGCCTCCGACCCGGGACTAGCGGGGGCATTTCCTGACTTCGGGATGGCCCACGAGCAGTACTTC
cdr3_aa: CSASDPGLAGAFPDFGMAHEQYF
j_call: TRBJ2-7
v_call: TRBV20-1
clone_size: -
d_call: TRBD2

cdr3_nt: TGTGCCAGCAGCGCACAGGGCTCTGGGGCCAACGTCCTGACTTTC
cdr3_aa: CASSAQGSGANVLTF
j_call: TRBJ2-6
v_call: TRBV7-2
clone_size: -
d_call: -

cdr3_nt: TGTGCCAGCAGTAGAGGGACTAGCGGCCCCACAGATACGCAGTATTTT
cdr3_aa: CASSRGTSGPTDTQYF
j_call: TRBJ2-3
v_call: TRBV7-3
clone_size: few
d_call: TRBD2

cdr3_nt: TGCAGTGCTACCAAAATAGCGGGGGGCTCCTACAATGAGCAGTTCTTC
cdr3_aa: CSATKIAGGSYNEQFF
j_call: TRBJ2-1
v_call: TRBV20-1
clone_size: once
d_call: TRBD2

cdr3_nt: TGTGCCAGCAGCGCCACCCCGGGGGGTTACGAGCAGTACTTC
cdr3_aa: CASSATPGGYEQYF
j_call: TRBJ2-7
v_call: TRBV7-2
clone_size: few
d_call: TRBD2

cdr3_nt: TGCAGTGCTAGAGGGGTGACAGGGGGCGCGTTGAATGGCTACACCTTC
cdr3_aa: CSARGVTGGALNGYTF
j_call: TRBJ1-2
v_call: TRBV20-1
clone_size: few
d_call: TRBD1

cdr3_nt: TGTGCCAGCAGTCAATATAGCGGGGCTGGGGCCAACGTCCTGACTTTC
cdr3_aa: CASSQYSGAGANVLTF
j_call: TRBJ2-6
v_call: TRBV27
clone_size: -
d_call: TRBD2

cdr3_nt: TGTGCCAGCACCGTGGGACCGATTAACTATGGCTACACCTTC
cdr3_aa: CASTVGPINYGYTF
j_call: TRBJ1-2
v_call: TRBV28
clone_size: few
d_call: -

cdr3_nt: TGTGCCAGCAACCTACAGGGGGCGTACACTGAAGCTTTCTTT
cdr3_aa: CASNLQGAYTEAFF
j_call: TRBJ1-1
v_call: TRBV12-3/TRBV12-4
clone_size: few
d_call: TRBD1

cdr3_nt: TGTGCCAGCAGGCCGGGATCTTATAGCAATCAGCCCCAGCATTTT
cdr3_aa: CASRPGSYSNQPQHF
j_call: TRBJ1-5
v_call: TRBV6-1
clone_size: -
d_call: -

cdr3_nt: TGTGCCAGCAGCGTCGGTGGGACTGTCTCCTACGAGCAGTACTTC
cdr3_aa: CASSVGGTVSYEQYF
j_call: TRBJ2-7
v_call: TRBV7-9
clone_size: -
d_call: -

cdr3_nt: TGTGCCAGCAGTGGCAACGGACTATACACCGGGGAGCTGTTTTTT
cdr3_aa: CASSGNGLYTGELFF
j_call: TRBJ2-2
v_call: TRBV27
clone_size: -
d_call: -

cdr3_nt: TGTGCCACCAGCAGAGATTTTAGCGGGATGGATACGCAGTATTTT
cdr3_aa: CATSRDFSGMDTQYF
j_call: TRBJ2-3
v_call: TRBV15
clone_size: -
d_call: TRBD2

cdr3_nt: TGTGCCACCAGTGACCCTGTCCGGGGGACCCAGTACTTC
cdr3_aa: CATSDPVRGTQYF
j_call: TRBJ2-5
v_call: TRBV24-1
clone_size: few
d_call: -

cdr3_nt: TGCAGTGCCCTCAGCGGAGGGGAGCGAGAGACCCAGTACTTC
cdr3_aa: CSALSGGERETQYF
j_call: TRBJ2-5
v_call: TRBV20-1
clone_size: few
d_call: -

cdr3_nt: TGCAGTGCCACACTAGTGGGAGGAGGGCCCAACACTGAAGCTTTCTTT
cdr3_aa: CSATLVGGGPNTEAFF
j_call: TRBJ1-1
v_call: TRBV20-1
clone_size: -
d_call: -

cdr3_nt: TGTGCCAGCAGAAGACAGGGCCACTATGAGACCCAGTACTTC
cdr3_aa: CASRRQGHYETQYF
j_call: TRBJ2-5
v_call: TRBV7-8
clone_size: few
d_call: TRBD1

cdr3_nt: TGTGCCAGCAGTTTTTCGGGCGCTAGCTCCTACAATGAGCAGTTCTTC
cdr3_aa: CASSFSGASSYNEQFF
j_call: TRBJ2-1
v_call: TRBV12-3/TRBV12-4
clone_size: -
d_call: -

cdr3_nt: TGTGCCAGCTCGCGGGAGGGGGGGGAGACCCAGTACTTC
cdr3_aa: CASSREGGETQYF
j_call: TRBJ2-5
v_call: TRBV2
clone_size: -
d_call: TRBD2

cdr3_nt: TGTGCCAGCAGCCCATCAAACCAAGAGACCCAGTACTTC
cdr3_aa: CASSPSNQETQYF
j_call: TRBJ2-5
v_call: TRBV7-2
clone_size: few
d_call: -

cdr3_nt: TGTGCCAGCAGCTCTTCAGGGAACACTGAAGCTTTCTTT
cdr3_aa: CASSSSGNTEAFF
j_call: TRBJ1-1
v_call: TRBV7-9
clone_size: -
d_call: -

cdr3_nt: TGCAGTGCTAGGACTAGCGGGGGGGCCGAGCTGTTTTTT
cdr3_aa: CSARTSGGAELFF
j_call: TRBJ2-2
v_call: TRBV20-1
clone_size: few
d_call: TRBD2

cdr3_nt: TGTGCCAGCAGCCCAGGGGCTTACACAGATACGCAGTATTTT
cdr3_aa: CASSPGAYTDTQYF
j_call: TRBJ2-3
v_call: TRBV6-1
clone_size: -
d_call: -

cdr3_nt: TGTGCCAGCAGTTTATTAGGGAACTATGGCTACACCTTC
cdr3_aa: CASSLLGNYGYTF
j_call: TRBJ1-2
v_call: TRBV28
clone_size: few
d_call: -

cdr3_nt: TGTGCCAGTAGTTCTAGCGGGAGGGCCGATGAGACCCAGTACTTC
cdr3_aa: CASSSSGRADETQYF
j_call: TRBJ2-5
v_call: TRBV19
clone_size: -
d_call: TRBD2

cdr3_nt: TGTGCCATCAGTGGTGGCAATCAGCCCCAGCATTTT
cdr3_aa: CAISGGNQPQHF
j_call: TRBJ1-5
v_call: TRBV10-3
clone_size: -
d_call: -

cdr3_nt: TGTGCCAGCAGCTTAGGCGGGAGGGGAAATGAAGCTTTCTTT
cdr3_aa: CASSLGGRGNEAFF
j_call: TRBJ1-1
v_call: TRBV7-9
clone_size: once
d_call: -

cdr3_nt: TGCAGTGCTAAGGGGAGCACAGATACGCAGTATTTT
cdr3_aa: CSAKGSTDTQYF
j_call: TRBJ2-3
v_call: TRBV20-1
clone_size: -
d_call: -

cdr3_nt: TGTGCCAGTACTCGGACGACAACTAATTCACCCCTCCACTTT
cdr3_aa: CASTRTTTNSPLHF
j_call: TRBJ1-6
v_call: TRBV19
clone_size: -
d_call: -

cdr3_nt: TGTGCCAGCAGTTGGGGGAGGGAGAGCTCCTACGAGCAGTACTTC
cdr3_aa: CASSWGRESSYEQYF
j_call: TRBJ2-7
v_call: TRBV27
clone_size: few
d_call: TRBD2

cdr3_nt: TGTGCCAGCAGCTGGGGACGGGACTATAATTCACCCCTCCACTTT
cdr3_aa: CASSWGRDYNSPLHF
j_call: TRBJ1-6
v_call: TRBV11-2
clone_size: once
d_call: -

cdr3_nt: TGTGCCAGCAGCCAGAGGTCCCTAGCGGGAGGGCGTGGTACGCAGTATTTT
cdr3_aa: CASSQRSLAGGRGTQYF
j_call: TRBJ2-3
v_call: TRBV7-3
clone_size: -
d_call: TRBD2